This TCR beta chain derives from a study of cytomegalovirus exposure and HLA in healthy donors. Across the whole study: Both the roughly 120 validation repertoires and the 666 first-cohort repertoires used the same platform, as reported by a later analysis. Study-wide results and caveats: There were a few CMV-associated chains whose specificity for CMV antigens was confirmed in vitro. Some TCR beta chains (more than 150 of them) were listed as cytomegalovirus-associated.

This clone was observed a single time. Its antigen is undetermined. The donors belonged to the roughly 110-subject validation cohort, separate from the roughly 710-subject first cohort. The trim removed 4 bases at V and 4 bases at J, leaving 7 bases unmatched. From germline, CDR1 is SGHRS and CDR2 YFSETQ. This CDR3 contains 15 residues. Repertoires were generated with immunoSEQ multiplex PCR, while TCRdb's copy carries only in-frame clones and drops some. The repertoire has 150,000 to 200,000 clones, 84% of them found once; the top ten carry 13%. Sequencing input: PBMCs. The sequence was obtained from a young woman in good health and CMV-seropositive. The chain uses TRBV5-1 and TRBJ2-7; the match to TRBD2 covers 11 bases. The DNA of the CDR3 is TGCGCCAGCAGCAGGGGGACTAGCGGAGAATACGAGCAGTACTTC. Translated, it gives CASSRGTSGEYEQYF.